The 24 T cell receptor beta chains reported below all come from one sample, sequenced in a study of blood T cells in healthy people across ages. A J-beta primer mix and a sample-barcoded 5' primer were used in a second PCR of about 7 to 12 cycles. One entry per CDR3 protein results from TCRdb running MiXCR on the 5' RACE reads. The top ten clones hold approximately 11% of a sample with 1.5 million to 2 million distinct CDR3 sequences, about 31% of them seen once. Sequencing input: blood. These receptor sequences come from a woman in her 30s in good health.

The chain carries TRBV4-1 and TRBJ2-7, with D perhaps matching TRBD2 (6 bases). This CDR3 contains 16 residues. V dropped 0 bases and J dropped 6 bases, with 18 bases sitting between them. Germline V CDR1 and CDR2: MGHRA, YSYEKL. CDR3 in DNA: TGCGCCAGCAGCCAAGAATGGAGCGGAGGGCGGACCGAGCAGTACTTC. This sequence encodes CASSQEWSGGRTEQYF.

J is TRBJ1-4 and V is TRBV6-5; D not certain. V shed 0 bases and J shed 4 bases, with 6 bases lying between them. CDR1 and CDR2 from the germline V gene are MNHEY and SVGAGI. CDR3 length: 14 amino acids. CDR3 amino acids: CASSYSGGNEKLFF. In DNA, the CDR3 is TGTGCCAGCAGTTACTCTGGCGGTAATGAAAAACTGTTTTTT.

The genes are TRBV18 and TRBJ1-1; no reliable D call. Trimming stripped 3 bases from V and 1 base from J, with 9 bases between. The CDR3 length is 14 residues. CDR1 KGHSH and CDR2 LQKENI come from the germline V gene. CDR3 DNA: TGTGCCAGCTCACCCTTCGACAAGAACACTGAAGCTTTCTTT. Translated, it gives CASSPFDKNTEAFF.

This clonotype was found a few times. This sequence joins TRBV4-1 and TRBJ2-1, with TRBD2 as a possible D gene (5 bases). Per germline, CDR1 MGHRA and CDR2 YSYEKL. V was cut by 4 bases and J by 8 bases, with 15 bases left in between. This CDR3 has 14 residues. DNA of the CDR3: TGCGCCAGCAGCCCCCCCCGGAGTAGCGATGAGCAGTTCTTC. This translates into CASSPPRSSDEQFF.

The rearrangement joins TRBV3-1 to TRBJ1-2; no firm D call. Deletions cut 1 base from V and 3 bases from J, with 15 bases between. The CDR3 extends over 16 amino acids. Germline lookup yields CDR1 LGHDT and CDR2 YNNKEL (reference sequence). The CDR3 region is CASSQAWAWKDYGYTF. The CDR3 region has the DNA TGTGCCAGCAGCCAAGCGTGGGCCTGGAAAGACTATGGCTACACCTTC. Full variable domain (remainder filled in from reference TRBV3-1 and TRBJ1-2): DTAVSQTPKYLVTQMGNDKSIKCEQNLGHDTMYWYKQDSKKFLKIMFSYNNKELIINETVPNRFSPKSPDKAHLNLHINSLELGDSAVYFCASSQAWAWKDYGYTFGSGTRLTVV.

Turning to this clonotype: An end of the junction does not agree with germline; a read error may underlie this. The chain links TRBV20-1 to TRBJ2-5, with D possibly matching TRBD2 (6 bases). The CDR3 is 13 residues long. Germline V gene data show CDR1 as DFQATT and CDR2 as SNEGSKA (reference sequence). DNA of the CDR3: TGCAGTGCGGCGGGAAGCCGGAAAGAGGCCCAGTACTTC. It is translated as CSAAGSRKEAQYF.

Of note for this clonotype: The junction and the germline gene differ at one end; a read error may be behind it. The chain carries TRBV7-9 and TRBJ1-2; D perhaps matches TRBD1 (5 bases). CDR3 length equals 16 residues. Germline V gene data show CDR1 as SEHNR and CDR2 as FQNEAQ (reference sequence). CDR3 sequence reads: CVSTSEGVLHLYGYTF. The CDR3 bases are TGTGTCAGCACCTCTGAAGGGGTCCTCCACCTCTATGGCTACACCTTC. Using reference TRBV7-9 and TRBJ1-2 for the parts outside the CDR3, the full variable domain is DTGVSQNPRHKITKRGQNVTFRCDPISEHNRLYWYRQTLGQGPEFLTYFQNEAQLEKSRLLSDRFSAERPKGSFSTLEIQRTEQGDSAMYLCVSTSEGVLHLYGYTFGSGTRLTVV.

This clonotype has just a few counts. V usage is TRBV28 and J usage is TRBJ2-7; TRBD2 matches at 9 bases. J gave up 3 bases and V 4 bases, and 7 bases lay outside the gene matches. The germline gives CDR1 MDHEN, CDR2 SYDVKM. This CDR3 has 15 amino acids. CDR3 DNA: TGTGCCAGCAGTTCCCCCGGGACTAGCCGCTACGAGCAGTACTTC. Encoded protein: CASSSPGTSRYEQYF.

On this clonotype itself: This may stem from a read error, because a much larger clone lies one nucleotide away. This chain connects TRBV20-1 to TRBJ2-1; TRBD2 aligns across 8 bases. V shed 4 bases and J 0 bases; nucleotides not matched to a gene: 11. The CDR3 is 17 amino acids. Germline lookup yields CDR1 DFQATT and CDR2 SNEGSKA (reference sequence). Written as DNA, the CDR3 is TGCAGTGCTACCCTTCGTTTAGCGGGGAACTCCTACAATGAGCAGTTCTTC. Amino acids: CSATLRLAGNSYNEQFF.

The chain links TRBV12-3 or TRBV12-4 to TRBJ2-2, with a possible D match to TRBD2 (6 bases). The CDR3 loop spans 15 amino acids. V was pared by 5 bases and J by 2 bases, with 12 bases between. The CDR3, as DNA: TGTGCCAGCAGTGGGGGACTTGTAAACACCGGGGAGCTGTTTTTT. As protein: CASSGGLVNTGELFF.

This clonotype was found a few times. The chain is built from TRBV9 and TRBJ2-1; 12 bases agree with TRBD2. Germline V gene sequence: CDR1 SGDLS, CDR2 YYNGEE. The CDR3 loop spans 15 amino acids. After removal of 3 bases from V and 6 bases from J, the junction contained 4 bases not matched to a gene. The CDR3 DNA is TGTGCCAGCAGCGCCGGACTAGCGGGACTCAATGAGCAGTTCTTC. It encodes CASSAGLAGLNEQFF.

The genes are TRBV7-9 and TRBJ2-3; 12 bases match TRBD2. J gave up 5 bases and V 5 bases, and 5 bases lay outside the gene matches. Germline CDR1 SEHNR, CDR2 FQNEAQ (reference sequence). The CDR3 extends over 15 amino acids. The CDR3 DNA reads TGTGCCAGCAGCCCTAGCGGGGGGGCTAGAGATACGCAGTATTTT. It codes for CASSPSGGARDTQYF.

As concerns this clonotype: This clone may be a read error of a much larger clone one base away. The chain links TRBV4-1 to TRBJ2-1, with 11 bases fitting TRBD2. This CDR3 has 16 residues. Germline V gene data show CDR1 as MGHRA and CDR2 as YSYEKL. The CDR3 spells CTSSQRLAGNHNEQFF. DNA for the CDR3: TGCACCAGCAGCCAACGACTAGCGGGGAACCACAATGAGCAGTTCTTC.

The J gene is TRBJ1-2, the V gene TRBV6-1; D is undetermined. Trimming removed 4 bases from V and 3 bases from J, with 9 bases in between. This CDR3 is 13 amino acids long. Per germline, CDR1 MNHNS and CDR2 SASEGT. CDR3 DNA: TGTGCCAGCAGTGCGTACTCCCACTATGGCTACACCTTC. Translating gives CASSAYSHYGYTF.

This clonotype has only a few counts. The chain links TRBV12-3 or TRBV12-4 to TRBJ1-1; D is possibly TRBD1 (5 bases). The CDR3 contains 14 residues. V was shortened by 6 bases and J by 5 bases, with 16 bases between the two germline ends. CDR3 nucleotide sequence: TGTGCCAGCAGCCCCTTCCCCGGGGGGACTGAAGCTTTCTTT. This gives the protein CASSPFPGGTEAFF.

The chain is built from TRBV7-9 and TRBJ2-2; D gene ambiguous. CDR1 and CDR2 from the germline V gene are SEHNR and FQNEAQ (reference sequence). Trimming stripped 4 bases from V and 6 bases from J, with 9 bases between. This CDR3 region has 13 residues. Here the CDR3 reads CASSYVTAGELFF. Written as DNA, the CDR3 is TGTGCCAGCAGCTACGTAACGGCCGGGGAGCTGTTTTTT.

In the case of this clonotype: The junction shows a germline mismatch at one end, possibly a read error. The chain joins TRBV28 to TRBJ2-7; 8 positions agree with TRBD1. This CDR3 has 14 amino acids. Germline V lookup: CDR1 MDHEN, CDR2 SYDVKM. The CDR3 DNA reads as TGCGCCAGCAGCTGGGGACAGGTATCCTACGAGCAGTACTTC. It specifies CASSWGQVSYEQYF.

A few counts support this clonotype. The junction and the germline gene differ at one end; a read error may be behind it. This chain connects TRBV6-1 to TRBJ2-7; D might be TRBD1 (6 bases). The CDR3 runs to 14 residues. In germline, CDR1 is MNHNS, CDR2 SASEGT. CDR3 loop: CAGTQTRDVRDTRF. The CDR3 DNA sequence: TGTGCCGGCACTCAAACCCGGGACGTCCGGGACACCCGCTTC.

CDR3 bases: TGTGCCAGCAGTGAACTTGGAGGGAGATATACGCAGTATTTT. This sequence encodes CASSELGGRYTQYF. The chain uses TRBV6-1 and TRBJ2-3, with a tentative D call TRBD2 (6 bases). With 2 bases removed from V and 7 bases from J, the gap between germline ends came to 13 bases. Per germline, CDR1 MNHNS and CDR2 SASEGT. This CDR3 has 14 amino acids.

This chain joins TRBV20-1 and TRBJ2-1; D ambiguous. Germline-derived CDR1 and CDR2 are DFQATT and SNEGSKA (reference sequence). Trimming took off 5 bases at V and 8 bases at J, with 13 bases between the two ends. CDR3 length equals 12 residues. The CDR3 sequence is CSACPTVDEQFF. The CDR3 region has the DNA TGCAGTGCTTGTCCCACGGTTGATGAGCAGTTCTTC.

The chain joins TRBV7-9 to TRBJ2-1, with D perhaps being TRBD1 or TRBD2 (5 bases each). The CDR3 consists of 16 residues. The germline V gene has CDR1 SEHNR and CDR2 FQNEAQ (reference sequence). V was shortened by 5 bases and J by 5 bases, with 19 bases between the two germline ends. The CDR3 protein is CASSPVFQGTHNEQFF. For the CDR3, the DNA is TGTGCCAGCAGCCCCGTTTTTCAAGGGACCCACAATGAGCAGTTCTTC. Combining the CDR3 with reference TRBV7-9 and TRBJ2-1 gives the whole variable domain DTGVSQNPRHKITKRGQNVTFRCDPISEHNRLYWYRQTLGQGPEFLTYFQNEAQLEKSRLLSDRFSAERPKGSFSTLEIQRTEQGDSAMYLCASSPVFQGTHNEQFFGPGTRLTVL.

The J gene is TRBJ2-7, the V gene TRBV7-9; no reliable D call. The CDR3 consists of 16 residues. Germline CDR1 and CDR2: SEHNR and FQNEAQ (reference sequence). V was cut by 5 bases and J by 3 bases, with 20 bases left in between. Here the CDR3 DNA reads TGTGCCAGCAGCCTAGACTCAAGTATGGTGCTCTACGAGCAGTACTTC. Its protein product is CASSLDSSMVLYEQYF.

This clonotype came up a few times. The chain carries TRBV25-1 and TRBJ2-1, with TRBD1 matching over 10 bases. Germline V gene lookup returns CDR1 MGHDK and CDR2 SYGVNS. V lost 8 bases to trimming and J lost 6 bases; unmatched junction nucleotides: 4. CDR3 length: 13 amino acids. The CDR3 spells CASRQGAVNEQFF. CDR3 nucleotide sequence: TGTGCCAGCCGACAGGGGGCGGTCAATGAGCAGTTCTTC.

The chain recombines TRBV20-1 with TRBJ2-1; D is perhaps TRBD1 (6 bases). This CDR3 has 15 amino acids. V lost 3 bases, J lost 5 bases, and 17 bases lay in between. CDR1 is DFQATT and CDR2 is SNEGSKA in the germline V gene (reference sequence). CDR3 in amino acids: CSARDLRRGNNEQFF. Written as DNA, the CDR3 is TGCAGTGCTAGGGATCTTCGCAGGGGCAACAATGAGCAGTTCTTC.